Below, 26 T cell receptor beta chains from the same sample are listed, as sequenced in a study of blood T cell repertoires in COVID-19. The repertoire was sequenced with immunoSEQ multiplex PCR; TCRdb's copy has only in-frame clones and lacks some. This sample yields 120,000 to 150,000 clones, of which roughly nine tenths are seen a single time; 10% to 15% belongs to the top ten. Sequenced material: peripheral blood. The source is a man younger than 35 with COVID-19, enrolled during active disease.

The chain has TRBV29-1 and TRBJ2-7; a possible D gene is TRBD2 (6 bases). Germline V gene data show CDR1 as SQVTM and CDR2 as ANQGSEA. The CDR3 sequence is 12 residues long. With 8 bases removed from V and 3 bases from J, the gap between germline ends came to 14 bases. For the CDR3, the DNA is TGCAGCACCAGGGACGGGGGCTACGAGCAGTACTTC. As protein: CSTRDGGYEQYF.

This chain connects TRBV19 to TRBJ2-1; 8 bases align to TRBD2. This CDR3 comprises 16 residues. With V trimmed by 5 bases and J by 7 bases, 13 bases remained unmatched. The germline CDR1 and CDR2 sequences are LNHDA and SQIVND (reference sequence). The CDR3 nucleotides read TGTGCCAGTAGTGTTGGAGGGGCTAGCGGGTCTAATGAGCAGTTCTTC. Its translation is CASSVGGASGSNEQFF.

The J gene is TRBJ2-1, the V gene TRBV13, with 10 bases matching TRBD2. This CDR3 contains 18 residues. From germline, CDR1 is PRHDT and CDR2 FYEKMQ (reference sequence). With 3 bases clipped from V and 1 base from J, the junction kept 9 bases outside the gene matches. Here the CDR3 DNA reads TGTGCCAGCAGCTTGGGTCTAGCGGGAGTCGGATCCTACAATGAGCAGTTCTTC. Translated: CASSLGLAGVGSYNEQFF.

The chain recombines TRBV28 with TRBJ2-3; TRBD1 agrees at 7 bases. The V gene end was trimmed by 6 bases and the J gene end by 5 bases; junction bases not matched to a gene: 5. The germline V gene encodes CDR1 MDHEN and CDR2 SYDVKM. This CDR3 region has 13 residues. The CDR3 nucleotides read TGTGCCAGCAGAACGGACAGGCGAGATACGCAGTATTTT. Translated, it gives CASRTDRRDTQYF.

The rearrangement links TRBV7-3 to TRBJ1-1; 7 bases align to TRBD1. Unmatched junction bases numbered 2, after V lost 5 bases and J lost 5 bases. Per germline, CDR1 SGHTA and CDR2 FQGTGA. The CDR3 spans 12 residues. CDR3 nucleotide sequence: TGTGCCAGCAGCGCGACAGGGACTGAAGCTTTCTTT. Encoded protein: CASSATGTEAFF.

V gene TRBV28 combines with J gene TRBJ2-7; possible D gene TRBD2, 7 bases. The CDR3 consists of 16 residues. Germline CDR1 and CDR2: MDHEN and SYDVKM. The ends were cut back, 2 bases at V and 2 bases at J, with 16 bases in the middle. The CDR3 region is CASSLPLGGGTYEQYF. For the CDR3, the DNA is TGTGCCAGCAGTTTACCCCTAGGGGGGGGGACCTACGAGCAGTACTTC.

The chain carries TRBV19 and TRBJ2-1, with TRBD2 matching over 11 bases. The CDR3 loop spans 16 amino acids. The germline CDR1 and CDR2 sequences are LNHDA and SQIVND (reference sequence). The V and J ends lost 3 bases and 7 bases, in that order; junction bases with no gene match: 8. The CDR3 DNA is TGTGCCAGTAGTATCTTTCTTGCTAGCGGGAGGAATGAGCAGTTCTTC. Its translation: CASSIFLASGRNEQFF. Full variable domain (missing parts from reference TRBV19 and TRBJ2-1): DGGITQSPKYLFRKEGQNVTLSCEQNLNHDAMYWYRQDPGQGLRLIYYSQIVNDFQKGDIAEGYSVSREKKESFPLTVTSAQKNPTAFYLCASSIFLASGRNEQFFGPGTRLTVL.

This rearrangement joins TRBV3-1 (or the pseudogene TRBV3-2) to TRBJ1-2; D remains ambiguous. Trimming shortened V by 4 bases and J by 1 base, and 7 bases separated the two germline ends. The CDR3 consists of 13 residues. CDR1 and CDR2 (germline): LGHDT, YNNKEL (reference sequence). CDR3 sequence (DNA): TGTGCCAGCAGCCCGGGTGTTAACTATGGCTACACCTTC. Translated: CASSPGVNYGYTF.

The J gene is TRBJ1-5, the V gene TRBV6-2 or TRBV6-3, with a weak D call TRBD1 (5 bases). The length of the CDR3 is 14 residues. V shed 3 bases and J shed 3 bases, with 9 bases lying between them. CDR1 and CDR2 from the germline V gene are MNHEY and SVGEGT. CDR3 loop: CASSYRQLNQPQHF. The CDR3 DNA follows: TGTGCCAGCAGTTATCGACAGCTCAATCAGCCCCAGCATTTT.

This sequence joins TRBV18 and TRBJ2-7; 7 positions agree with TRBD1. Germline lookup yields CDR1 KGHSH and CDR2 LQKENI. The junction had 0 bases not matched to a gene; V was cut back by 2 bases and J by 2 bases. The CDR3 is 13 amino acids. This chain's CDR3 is CASSPTGAYEQYF. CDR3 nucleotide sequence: TGTGCCAGCTCACCAACAGGGGCCTACGAGCAGTACTTC.

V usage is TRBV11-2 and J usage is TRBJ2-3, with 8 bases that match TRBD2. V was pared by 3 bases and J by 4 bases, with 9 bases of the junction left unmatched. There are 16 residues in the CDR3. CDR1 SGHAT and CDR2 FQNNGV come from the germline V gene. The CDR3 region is CASSFSAGVIADTQYF. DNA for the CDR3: TGTGCCAGCAGCTTTTCAGCGGGAGTGATCGCAGATACGCAGTATTTT.

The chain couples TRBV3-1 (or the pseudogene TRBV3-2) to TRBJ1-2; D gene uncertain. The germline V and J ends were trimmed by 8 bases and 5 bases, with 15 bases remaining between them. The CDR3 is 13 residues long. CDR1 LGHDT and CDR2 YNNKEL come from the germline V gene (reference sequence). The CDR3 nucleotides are TGTGCCAGCCTTGTTCCCCCGTCGTATGGCTACACCTTC. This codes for CASLVPPSYGYTF.

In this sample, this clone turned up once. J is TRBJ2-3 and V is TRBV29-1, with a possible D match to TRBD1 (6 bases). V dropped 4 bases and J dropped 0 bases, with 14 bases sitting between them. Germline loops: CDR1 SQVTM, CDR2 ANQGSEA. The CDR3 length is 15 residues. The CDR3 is CSVGPRQVSTDTQYF. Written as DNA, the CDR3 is TGCAGCGTTGGTCCTCGACAGGTTAGCACAGATACGCAGTATTTT.

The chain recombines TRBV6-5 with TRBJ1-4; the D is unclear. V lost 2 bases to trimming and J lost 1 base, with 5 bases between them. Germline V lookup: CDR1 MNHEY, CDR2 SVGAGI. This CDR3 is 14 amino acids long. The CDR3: CASSYRGTNEKLFF. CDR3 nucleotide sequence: TGTGCCAGCAGTTACCGGGGAACTAATGAAAAACTGTTTTTT.

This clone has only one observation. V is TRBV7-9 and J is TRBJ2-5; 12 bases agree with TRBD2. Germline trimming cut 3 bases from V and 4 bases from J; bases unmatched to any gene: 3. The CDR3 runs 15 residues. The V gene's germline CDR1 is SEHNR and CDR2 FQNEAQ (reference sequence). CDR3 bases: TGTGCCAGCAGCTTTTCTAGCGGGAGGGGAGAGACCCAGTACTTC. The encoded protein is CASSFSSGRGETQYF.

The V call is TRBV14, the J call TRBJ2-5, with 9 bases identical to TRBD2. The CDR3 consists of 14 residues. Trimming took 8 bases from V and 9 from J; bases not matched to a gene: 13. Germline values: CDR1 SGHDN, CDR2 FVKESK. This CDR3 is CASALAGSPGAQYF. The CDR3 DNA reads TGTGCCAGCGCGCTAGCGGGGTCCCCAGGGGCCCAGTACTTC.

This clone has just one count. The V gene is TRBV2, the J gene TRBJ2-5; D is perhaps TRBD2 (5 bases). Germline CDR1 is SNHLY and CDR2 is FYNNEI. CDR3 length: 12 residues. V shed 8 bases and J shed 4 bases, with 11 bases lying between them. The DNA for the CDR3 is TGTGCCAGCGGGATGGGGAGAGAGACCCAGTACTTC. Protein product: CASGMGRETQYF.

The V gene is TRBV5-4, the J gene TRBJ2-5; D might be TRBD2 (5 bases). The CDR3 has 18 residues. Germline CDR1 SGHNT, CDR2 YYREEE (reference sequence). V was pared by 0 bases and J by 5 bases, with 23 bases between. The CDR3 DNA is TGTGCCAGCAGCTTGGCCGGGAAAGGAAAGGGCGAAGGGGAGACCCAGTACTTC. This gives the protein CASSLAGKGKGEGETQYF.

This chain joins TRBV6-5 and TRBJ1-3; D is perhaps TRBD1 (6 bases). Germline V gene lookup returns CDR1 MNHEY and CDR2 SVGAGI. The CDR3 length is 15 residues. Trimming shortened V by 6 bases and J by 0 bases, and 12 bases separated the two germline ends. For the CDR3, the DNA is TGTGCCAGCAGGGCGACAGGCCTCTCTGGAAACACCATATATTTT. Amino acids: CASRATGLSGNTIYF.

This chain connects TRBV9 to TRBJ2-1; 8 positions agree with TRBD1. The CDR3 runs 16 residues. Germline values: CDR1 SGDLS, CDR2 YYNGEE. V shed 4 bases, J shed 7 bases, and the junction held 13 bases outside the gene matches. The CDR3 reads CASSPHKVQGANEQFF. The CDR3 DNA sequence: TGTGCCAGCAGCCCCCACAAGGTTCAGGGGGCGAATGAGCAGTTCTTC.

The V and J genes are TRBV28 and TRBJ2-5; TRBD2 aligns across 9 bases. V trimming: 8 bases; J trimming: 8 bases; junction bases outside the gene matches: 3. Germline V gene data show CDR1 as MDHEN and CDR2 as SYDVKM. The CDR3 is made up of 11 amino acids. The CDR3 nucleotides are TGTGCCAGCCTGCGGGGGGGAACCCAGTACTTC. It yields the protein CASLRGGTQYF.

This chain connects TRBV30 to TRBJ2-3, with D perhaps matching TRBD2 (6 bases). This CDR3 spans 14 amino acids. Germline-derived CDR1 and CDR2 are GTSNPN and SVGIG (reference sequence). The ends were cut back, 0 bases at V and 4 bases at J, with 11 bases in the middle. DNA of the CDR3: TGTGCCTGGAGTGTACTGGCGGGATCAGATACGCAGTATTTT. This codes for CAWSVLAGSDTQYF. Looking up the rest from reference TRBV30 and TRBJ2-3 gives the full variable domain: SQTIHQWPATLVQPVGSPLSLECTVEGTSNPNLYWYRQAAGRGLQLLFYSVGIGQISSEVPQNLSASRPQDRQFILSSKKLLLSDSGFYLCAWSVLAGSDTQYFGPGTRLTVL.

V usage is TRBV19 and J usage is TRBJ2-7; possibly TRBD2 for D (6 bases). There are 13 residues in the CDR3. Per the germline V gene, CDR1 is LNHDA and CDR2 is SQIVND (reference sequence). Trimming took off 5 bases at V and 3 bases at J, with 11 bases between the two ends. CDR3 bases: TGTGCCAGTAGTCCGGGACTCTACTACGAGCAGTACTTC. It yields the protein CASSPGLYYEQYF.

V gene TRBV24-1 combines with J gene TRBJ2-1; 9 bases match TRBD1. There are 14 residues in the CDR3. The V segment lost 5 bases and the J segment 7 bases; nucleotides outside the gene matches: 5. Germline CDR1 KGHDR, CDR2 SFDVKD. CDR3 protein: CATSVQGAENEQFF. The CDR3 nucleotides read TGTGCCACCAGTGTACAGGGGGCTGAGAATGAGCAGTTCTTC.

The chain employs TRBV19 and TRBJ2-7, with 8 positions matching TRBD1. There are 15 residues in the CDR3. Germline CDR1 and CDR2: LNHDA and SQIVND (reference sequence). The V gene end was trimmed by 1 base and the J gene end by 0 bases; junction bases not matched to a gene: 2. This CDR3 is CASSIGQGTSYEQYF. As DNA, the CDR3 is TGTGCCAGTAGTATAGGACAGGGGACCTCCTACGAGCAGTACTTC. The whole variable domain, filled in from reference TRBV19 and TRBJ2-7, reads DGGITQSPKYLFRKEGQNVTLSCEQNLNHDAMYWYRQDPGQGLRLIYYSQIVNDFQKGDIAEGYSVSREKKESFPLTVTSAQKNPTAFYLCASSIGQGTSYEQYFGPGTRLTVT.

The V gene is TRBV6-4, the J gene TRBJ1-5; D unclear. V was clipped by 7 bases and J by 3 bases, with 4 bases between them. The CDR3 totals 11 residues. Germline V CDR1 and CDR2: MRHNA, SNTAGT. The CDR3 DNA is TGTGCCAGCATGGCCAATCAGCCCCAGCATTTT. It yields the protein CASMANQPQHF.